Shown below are 2 T cell receptor beta chains from a single sample sequenced in a study of cytomegalovirus exposure and HLA in healthy donors (dated by TCRdb to 2017 to 2019). The library was generated by the immunoSEQ multiplex PCR assay. For the multiplex PCR, a mixture combining 60 forward primers for TCR Vbeta segments and 13 reverse primers for TCR Jbeta segments was used. In its TCRdb copy, this immuneACCESS table keeps in-frame sequences only and misses some clones. Where compared with another copy, unresolved V genes explain less than half of these, and the others have no known cause. A total of 55,000 to 85,000 clones appear in this sample, more than 80% of them only once. Together, the top ten hold 1.5% to 2% of the sample. Material: PBMCs. The receptors were sampled from a woman under 40 in good health and CMV-seronegative.

The chain uses TRBV2 and TRBJ1-3; no definite D call. The CDR3 is made up of 17 amino acids. V was shortened by 2 bases and J by 0 bases, with 14 bases between the two germline ends. Germline values: CDR1 SNHLY, CDR2 FYNNEI. CDR3 sequence reads: CASSEKKDGDSGNTIYF. CDR3 nucleotides: TGTGCCAGCAGTGAAAAAAAAGACGGAGACTCTGGAAACACCATATATTTT.

CDR3 residues: CASSLESRGNSPLHF. As DNA, the CDR3 is TGCGCCAGCAGCTTGGAGTCGCGGGGAAATTCACCCCTCCACTTT. V gene TRBV5-1 combines with J gene TRBJ1-6; D unclear. Germline V gives CDR1 SGHRS, CDR2 YFSETQ. CDR3 length: 15 residues. Trimming took off 0 bases at V and 7 bases at J, with 11 bases between the two ends.